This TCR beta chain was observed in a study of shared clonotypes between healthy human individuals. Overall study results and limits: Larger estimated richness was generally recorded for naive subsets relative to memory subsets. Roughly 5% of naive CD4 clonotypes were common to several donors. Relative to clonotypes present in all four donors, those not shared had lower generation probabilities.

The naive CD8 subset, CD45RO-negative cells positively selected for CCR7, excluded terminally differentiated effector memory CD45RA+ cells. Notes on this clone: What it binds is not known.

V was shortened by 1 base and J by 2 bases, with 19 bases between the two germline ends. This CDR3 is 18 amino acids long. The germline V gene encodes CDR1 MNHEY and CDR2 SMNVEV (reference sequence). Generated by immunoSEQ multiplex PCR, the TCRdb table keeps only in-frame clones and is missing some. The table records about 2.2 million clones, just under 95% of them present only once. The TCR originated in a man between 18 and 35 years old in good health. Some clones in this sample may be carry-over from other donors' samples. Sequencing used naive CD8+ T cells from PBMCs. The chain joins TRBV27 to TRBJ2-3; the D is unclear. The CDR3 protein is CASSLLSLASFATDTQYF. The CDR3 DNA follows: TGTGCCAGCAGTTTATTATCGCTGGCCTCATTCGCCACAGATACGCAGTATTTT.